These 9 T cell receptor beta chains came from one sample sequenced in a study of OX40 agonist ivuxolimab in advanced cancers. Sequencing was performed with immunoSEQ multiplex PCR; in TCRdb, only in-frame clones are kept and a portion is missing. Of about 20,000 clones in the sample, approximately 90% were seen once. Sequences were derived from CD4+ or CD8+ T cells sorted from blood, sampled in a trial of the OX40 agonist ivuxolimab. Receptor source: an adult with an advanced solid tumor such as melanoma, head and neck, liver or kidney cancer.

The chain couples TRBV7-9 to TRBJ2-7; D perhaps matches TRBD2 (6 bases). Germline CDR1 reads SEHNR; CDR2 reads FQNEAQ (reference sequence). The CDR3 consists of 16 residues. Trimming shortened V by 5 bases and J by 3 bases, and 20 bases separated the two germline ends. In DNA form, the CDR3 reads TGTGCCAGCAGCCAAGTTGACGGGAGTCTCTTCTACGAGCAGTACTTC. As protein: CASSQVDGSLFYEQYF.

J is TRBJ2-7 and V is TRBV9; D perhaps matches TRBD2 (5 bases). Between the trimmed V and J ends, which lost 6 bases and 0 bases, there was a span of 13 bases. The CDR3 runs 14 residues. CDR1 and CDR2 (germline): SGDLS, YYNGEE. The chain's CDR3 is CASKEDWSSYEQYF. In nucleotides, the CDR3 is TGTGCCAGCAAGGAGGACTGGAGCTCCTACGAGCAGTACTTC.

This chain uses TRBV29-1 with TRBJ2-1, with D uncertain. V lost 7 bases and J 0 bases, leaving 13 bases between the germline ends. The germline V gene encodes CDR1 SQVTM and CDR2 ANQGSEA. The CDR3 extends over 14 amino acids. The CDR3 nucleotides read TGCAGCGCCTCCGGGCCCGTCTCCTACAATGAGCAGTTCTTC. Residues: CSASGPVSYNEQFF.

This clone was seen a handful of times. This chain's CDR3 is CASSLVSYRGTAKENTEAFF. The DNA of the CDR3 is TGTGCCAGCAGCTTAGTAAGCTATCGCGGGACAGCCAAAGAGAACACTGAAGCTTTCTTT. The rearrangement joins TRBV7-8 to TRBJ1-1; 7 nucleotides match TRBD1. There are 20 residues in the CDR3. Germline CDR1 SGHVS, CDR2 FQNEAQ. V shed 1 base and J 1 base; nucleotides not matched to a gene: 18. Full variable domain (outside the CDR3, taken from reference TRBV7-8 and TRBJ1-1): GAGVSQSPRYKVAKRGQDVALRCDPISGHVSLFWYQQALGQGPEFLTYFQNEAQLDKSGLPSDRFFAERPEGSVSTLKIQRTQQEDSAVYLCASSLVSYRGTAKENTEAFFGQGTRLTVV.

This clone was counted once. This chain links TRBV10-3 with TRBJ2-7, with 14 bases identical to TRBD2. This CDR3 has 18 amino acids. V dropped 9 bases and J dropped 2; count of bases not matched to a gene: 15. CDR1 ENHRY and CDR2 SYGVKD come from the germline V gene. The CDR3 loop reads CAIRRRSGLAGGPYEQYF. The CDR3 nucleotides are TGTGCCATTCGACGTAGAAGCGGACTAGCGGGAGGCCCCTACGAGCAGTACTTC.

The chain is built from TRBV7-9 and TRBJ1-2; possibly TRBD1 for D (5 bases). The germline CDR1 and CDR2 sequences are SEHNR and FQNEAQ (reference sequence). CDR3 length equals 14 residues. Between the trimmed V and J ends, which lost 4 bases and 4 bases, there was a span of 13 bases. The CDR3 reads CASSSTGTVYGYTF. In DNA, the CDR3 is TGTGCCAGCAGCTCAACCGGGACTGTCTATGGCTACACCTTC.

The V and J genes are TRBV2 and TRBJ1-1; unclear D gene. The CDR3 contains 13 residues. Trimming removed 3 bases at V and 7 bases at J, with 12 bases between. The V gene's germline CDR1 is SNHLY and CDR2 FYNNEI. As DNA, the CDR3 is TGTGCCAGCAGTGACTTAGACATCCTTGAAGCTTTCTTT. Translating it yields CASSDLDILEAFF.

This chain connects TRBV27 to TRBJ2-1, with 8 bases fitting TRBD1. The CDR3 has 14 amino acids. Losses at the gene ends were 5 bases for V and 1 base for J; bases not matched to a gene: 1. Germline assignment: CDR1 MNHEY and CDR2 SMNVEV (reference sequence). The CDR3 reads CASSGTGSYNEQFF. CDR3 DNA: TGTGCCAGCAGTGGGACAGGATCCTACAATGAGCAGTTCTTC.

CDR3: CARRFGVISTDTQYF. CDR3 bases: TGTGCCAGACGATTTGGGGTTATTAGCACAGATACGCAGTATTTT. This chain links TRBV2 with TRBJ2-3; D unclear. Germline lookup yields CDR1 SNHLY and CDR2 FYNNEI. The CDR3 extends over 15 amino acids. The V end lost 9 bases, the J end lost 0 bases, and 16 bases lay between the germline ends.